A single sample gave rise to the 21 T cell receptor beta chains below, sequenced in a study of T cells in Graves' hyperthyroidism and ophthalmopathy. There were TCR beta CDR3 regions amplified from RNA transcripts. First-round RT-PCR with HTBI primers amplified the TCR CDR3 region. TCRdb used MiXCR to reprocess the multiplex PCR reads, holding one entry per CDR3 protein. Counted here are fewer than 500,000 distinct CDR3 sequences, about 15% occurring once; the ten biggest clones make up 13%. Sequenced sample: blood. These receptors originate from a man in his late teens or twenties with Graves' ophthalmopathy.

The table lists this clonotype with many counts. The J gene is TRBJ2-7, the V gene TRBV19, with a possible D match to TRBD1 (7 bases). There are 15 residues in the CDR3. CDR1 is LNHDA and CDR2 is SQIVND in the germline V gene (reference sequence). The ends were cut back, 4 bases at V and 6 bases at J, with 19 bases in the middle. The DNA of the CDR3 is TGTGCCAGTAGTACGGGGGACAGTAAAGTGGGCGAGCAGTACTTC. It yields the protein CASSTGDSKVGEQYF.

This clonotype was observed at least ten times. The V gene is TRBV20-1, the J gene TRBJ2-4, with D hard to call. Looked up from germline, CDR1 is DFQATT and CDR2 is SNEGSKA (reference sequence). CDR3 length: 13 residues. The V end was cut by 3 bases, the J end by 1 base, with 7 bases between. DNA for the CDR3: TGCAGTGCTAGTGGGATTGCCAAAAACATTCAGTACTTC. It is translated as CSASGIAKNIQYF.

This clonotype was seen more than once but under ten times. V and J are TRBV10-3 and TRBJ1-1; D possibly corresponds to TRBD1 (5 bases). This CDR3 region has 13 residues. V gave up 3 bases and J gave up 2 bases, with 7 bases separating them. The germline gives CDR1 ENHRY, CDR2 SYGVKD. CDR3 loop: CAISDQGNTEAFF. In DNA, the CDR3 is TGTGCCATCAGTGACCAGGGAAACACTGAAGCTTTCTTT.

A note on this clonotype: At one boundary the junction diverges from the germline segment, which might be a read error. The chain is built from TRBV2 and TRBJ1-5; 9 bases align to TRBD1. The CDR3 has 14 residues. Per germline, CDR1 SNHLY and CDR2 FYNNEI. The CDR3 coding sequence is TGTGCCGGCAGTGGACAGGGGTATGGTCAGCCCCAGCGTTTT. It yields the protein CAGSGQGYGQPQRF.

This clonotype was seen a handful of times. A read error may be the cause here, since a much bigger clone is one base away. The V gene is TRBV2, the J gene TRBJ2-5; TRBD2 matches 9 bases. In germline, CDR1 is SNHLY, CDR2 FYNNEI. CDR3 length equals 17 residues. CDR3: CASSEVGGLGGGETQHF. The CDR3 DNA sequence: TGTGCCAGCAGTGAAGTCGGGGGACTGGGCGGGGGGGAGACCCAGCACTTC.

This clonotype was seen repeatedly, ten times or more. The J gene is TRBJ2-1, the V gene TRBV27, with TRBD2 identical over 12 bases. The germline CDR1 and CDR2 sequences are MNHEY and SMNVEV (reference sequence). CDR3 length equals 18 residues. V shed 5 bases, J shed 0 bases, and the junction held 8 bases outside the gene matches. CDR3 sequence (DNA): TGTGCCAGCAGTCCGCTGACTAGCGGGGGACCCTCCTACAATGAGCAGTTCTTC. Encoded protein: CASSPLTSGGPSYNEQFF.

The table lists this clonotype with many counts. This chain joins TRBV7-2 and TRBJ2-1; 10 bases fit TRBD2. The V gene end was trimmed by 4 bases and the J gene end by 7 bases; junction bases not matched to a gene: 10. CDR3 length: 16 amino acids. Germline-derived CDR1 and CDR2 are SGHTA and FQGNSA. CDR3 nucleotides: TGTGCCAGCAGCTGGGGGAGCGGGGGGGCGTGGAATGAGCAGTTCTTC. Protein: CASSWGSGGAWNEQFF.

The table lists this clonotype with a few counts. The chain couples TRBV19 to TRBJ1-2, with D hard to call. With 2 bases removed from V and 7 bases from J, the gap between germline ends came to 8 bases. Germline CDR1 and CDR2: LNHDA and SQIVND (reference sequence). The CDR3 loop spans 12 amino acids. The CDR3 DNA follows: TGTGCCAGTAGTATACTCAGTCGTGGCTACACCTTC. Protein product: CASSILSRGYTF. Variable domain in full (rest from reference TRBV19 and TRBJ1-2): DGGITQSPKYLFRKEGQNVTLSCEQNLNHDAMYWYRQDPGQGLRLIYYSQIVNDFQKGDIAEGYSVSREKKESFPLTVTSAQKNPTAFYLCASSILSRGYTFGSGTRLTVV.

This clonotype was picked up a small number of times. This may come from a read error, since a much larger clone is one base off. V usage is TRBV6-1 and J usage is TRBJ2-7, with D possibly TRBD2 on 6 matching bases. Germline values: CDR1 MNHNS, CDR2 SASEGT. This CDR3 is built from 15 residues. V lost 1 base, J lost 5 bases, and 15 bases lay in between. The CDR3: CASSEDDGRGHEQYF. As DNA, the CDR3 is TGTGCCAGCAGTGAAGACGACGGGAGAGGCCACGAGCAGTACTTC.

In its sample, this clonotype was seen many times. The CDR3: CASSGTGLNEKLFF. CDR3 in DNA: TGTGCCAGCAGTGGGACAGGGCTTAATGAAAAACTGTTTTTT. The chain recombines TRBV6-1 with TRBJ1-4; TRBD1 aligns across 8 bases. The CDR3 totals 14 residues. Losses at the gene ends were 4 bases for V and 4 bases for J; bases not matched to a gene: 2. Germline lookup yields CDR1 MNHNS and CDR2 SASEGT.

This clonotype has a count of ten or more. The chain is built from TRBV4-1 and TRBJ2-1; D could derive from TRBD1 or TRBD2 (5 bases each). V was clipped by 8 bases and J by 5 bases, with 10 bases between them. The CDR3 has 12 amino acids. Germline CDR1 is MGHRA and CDR2 is YSYEKL. CDR3 sequence reads: CASVGPNNEQFF. CDR3 nucleotide sequence: TGCGCCAGCGTGGGACCAAACAATGAGCAGTTCTTC.

This chain connects TRBV18 to TRBJ2-5; D possibly corresponds to TRBD1 (8 bases). The CDR3 spans 14 residues. The V end was cut by 4 bases, the J end by 5 bases, with 14 bases between. Looked up from germline, CDR1 is KGHSH and CDR2 is LQKENI. This chain's CDR3 is CASSRQGREETQYF. Written as DNA, the CDR3 is TGTGCCAGCTCACGACAGGGGCGGGAGGAGACCCAGTACTTC.

This clonotype was detected ten times or more. This chain joins TRBV13 and TRBJ2-2; no definite D call. The germline V gene has CDR1 PRHDT and CDR2 FYEKMQ (reference sequence). This CDR3 has 15 amino acids. V lost 5 bases to trimming and J lost 5 bases, with 15 bases between them. This CDR3 is CASSKLGIRTGELFF. CDR3 coding DNA: TGTGCCAGCAGCAAACTGGGGATTAGAACCGGGGAGCTGTTTTTT.

This clonotype was counted only a few times. The V gene is TRBV30, the J gene TRBJ1-2; the match to TRBD1 covers 8 bases. The CDR3 is 14 residues long. Unmatched junction bases numbered 6, after V lost 5 bases and J lost 1 base. The V gene's germline CDR1 is GTSNPN and CDR2 SVGIG (reference sequence). The CDR3 region has the DNA TGTGCCTGGTACCTACAGGGGGGTAACTATGGCTACACCTTC. Translated: CAWYLQGGNYGYTF. Drawing the rest from reference TRBV30 and TRBJ1-2, the complete variable domain is SQTIHQWPATLVQPVGSPLSLECTVEGTSNPNLYWYRQAAGRGLQLLFYSVGIGQISSEVPQNLSASRPQDRQFILSSKKLLLSDSGFYLCAWYLQGGNYGYTFGSGTRLTVV.

The table lists this clonotype with many counts. This chain connects TRBV12-3 or TRBV12-4 to TRBJ2-1; D is unresolved. The V end lost 6 bases, the J end lost 0 bases, and 12 bases lay between the germline ends. The CDR3 has 15 residues. CDR3 sequence reads: CASSPDRTSYNEQFF. The CDR3, as DNA: TGTGCCAGCAGCCCAGATCGGACCTCCTACAATGAGCAGTTCTTC.

Ten or more counts support this clonotype. This chain links TRBV12-3 or TRBV12-4 with TRBJ1-1; D ambiguous. Trimming shortened V by 5 bases and J by 0 bases, and 16 bases separated the two germline ends. The CDR3 consists of 16 residues. The CDR3 DNA sequence: TGTGCCAGCAGTCCGAAAAAGGGAGGGTTGAACACTGAAGCTTTCTTT. Amino acid sequence: CASSPKKGGLNTEAFF.

This chain links TRBV10-3 with TRBJ1-2; no clear D gene. Trimming took 3 bases from V and 5 from J, leaving 13 bases between them. From germline, CDR1 is ENHRY and CDR2 SYGVKD. This CDR3 region has 14 residues. The CDR3 DNA follows: TGTGCCATCAGTGATGAGACTGCCTCTTATGGCTACACCTTC. The encoded protein is CAISDETASYGYTF.

The sample holds many counts of this clonotype. The chain couples TRBV10-2 to TRBJ2-1; 8 nucleotides agree with TRBD2. The ends lost 6 bases at V and 4 bases at J; junction bases unmatched: 5. CDR3 length: 14 residues. Germline CDR1 is WSHSY and CDR2 is SAAADI. CDR3: CASRSLAGYNEQFF. The CDR3 nucleotides read TGCGCCAGCAGATCCTTAGCGGGGTACAATGAGCAGTTCTTC.

The rearrangement uses TRBV12-3 or TRBV12-4 and TRBJ1-2, with TRBD1 matching 8 bases. V was pared by 5 bases and J by 4 bases, with 6 bases of the junction left unmatched. The CDR3 runs 14 residues. CDR3 nucleotides: TGTGCCAGCAGTCTCTGGACAGGGCGCTATGGCTACACCTTC. Protein product: CASSLWTGRYGYTF.

This clonotype turned up a few times. The gene calls are TRBV11-3 and TRBJ2-1, with TRBD2 as a possible D gene (6 bases). Germline CDR1 SGHNT, CDR2 YENEEA. The CDR3 is 12 amino acids. V shed 6 bases and J shed 15 bases, with 18 bases lying between them. CDR3 in amino acids: CASRGDWEVPFF. Written as DNA, the CDR3 is TGTGCCAGCAGAGGGGACTGGGAAGTGCCGTTCTTC.

This clonotype turned up a few times. This rearrangement joins TRBV7-9 to TRBJ2-7; a possible D gene is TRBD2 (6 bases). CDR1 is SEHNR and CDR2 is FQNEAQ in the germline V gene (reference sequence). V shed 4 bases and J shed 3 bases, with 16 bases lying between them. The CDR3 covers 15 residues. The CDR3 protein is CASSSGSRDYYEQYF. For the CDR3, the DNA is TGTGCCAGCAGCTCCGGGAGTCGGGATTACTACGAGCAGTACTTC.